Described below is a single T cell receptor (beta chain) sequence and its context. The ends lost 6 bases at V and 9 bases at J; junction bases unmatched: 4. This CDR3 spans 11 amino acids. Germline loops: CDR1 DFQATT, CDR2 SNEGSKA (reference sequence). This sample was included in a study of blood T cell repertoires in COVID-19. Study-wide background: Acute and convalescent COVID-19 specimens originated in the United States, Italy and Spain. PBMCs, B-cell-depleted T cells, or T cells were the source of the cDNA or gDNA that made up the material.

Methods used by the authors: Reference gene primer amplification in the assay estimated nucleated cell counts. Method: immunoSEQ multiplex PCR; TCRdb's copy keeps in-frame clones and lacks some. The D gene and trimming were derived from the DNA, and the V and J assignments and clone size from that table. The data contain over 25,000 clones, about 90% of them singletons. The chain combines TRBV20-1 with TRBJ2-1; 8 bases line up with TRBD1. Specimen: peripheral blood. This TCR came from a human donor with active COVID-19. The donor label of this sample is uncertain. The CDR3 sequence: CSATGGGEQFF. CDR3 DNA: TGCAGTGCCACAGGGGGTGGTGAGCAGTTCTTC.